This paragraph reports one T cell receptor beta chain. Other DNA sequences in this specimen translate into the identical CDR3. The germline V and J ends were trimmed by 1 base and 0 bases, with 6 bases remaining between them. Germline loops: CDR1 SGHTA, CDR2 FQGNSA. The CDR3 spans 14 residues. This entry comes from a study of chemoradiotherapy in HPV16-positive cancers. Measured with immunoSEQ multiplex PCR; TCRdb has only the in-frame clones, and not every one. The sample yields tens of thousands of clones, more than 85% seen once. V gene TRBV7-2 combines with J gene TRBJ1-1; D is perhaps TRBD1 (5 bases). This TCR came from a human donor with HPV-associated anogenital cancer. Sequenced here: blood, sampled from a patient who underwent chemoradiotherapy. The CDR3 DNA follows: TGTGCCAGCAGCTTAGACAGGATGAACACTGAAGCTTTCTTT. Its translation is CASSLDRMNTEAFF.